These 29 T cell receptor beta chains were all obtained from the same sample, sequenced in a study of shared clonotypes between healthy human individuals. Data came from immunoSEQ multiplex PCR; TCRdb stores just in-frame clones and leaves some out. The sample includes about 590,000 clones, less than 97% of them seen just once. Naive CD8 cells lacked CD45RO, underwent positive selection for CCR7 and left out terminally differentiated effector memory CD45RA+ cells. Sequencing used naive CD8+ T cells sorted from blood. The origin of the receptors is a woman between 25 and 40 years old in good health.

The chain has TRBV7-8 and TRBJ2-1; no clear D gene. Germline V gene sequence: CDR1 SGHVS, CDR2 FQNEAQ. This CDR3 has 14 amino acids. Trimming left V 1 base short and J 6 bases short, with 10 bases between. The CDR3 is CASSLGVGPNEQFF. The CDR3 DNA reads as TGTGCCAGCAGCTTAGGTGTGGGCCCCAATGAGCAGTTCTTC.

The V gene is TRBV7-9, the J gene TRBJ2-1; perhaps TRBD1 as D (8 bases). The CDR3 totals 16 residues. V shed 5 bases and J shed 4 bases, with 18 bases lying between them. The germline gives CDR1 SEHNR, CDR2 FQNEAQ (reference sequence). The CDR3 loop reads CASSVGQGGMYNEQFF. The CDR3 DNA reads TGTGCCAGCAGCGTCGGACAGGGAGGGATGTACAATGAGCAGTTCTTC.

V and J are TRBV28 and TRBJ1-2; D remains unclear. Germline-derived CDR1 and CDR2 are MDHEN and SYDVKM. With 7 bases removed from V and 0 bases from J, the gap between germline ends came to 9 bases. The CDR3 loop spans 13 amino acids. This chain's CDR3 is CASTIATNYGYTF. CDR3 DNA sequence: TGTGCCAGCACTATAGCGACTAACTATGGCTACACCTTC.

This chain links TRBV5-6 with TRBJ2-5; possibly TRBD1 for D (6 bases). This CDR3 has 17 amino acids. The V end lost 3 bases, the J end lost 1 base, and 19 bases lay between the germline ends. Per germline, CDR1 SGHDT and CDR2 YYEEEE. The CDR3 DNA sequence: TGTGCCAGCAGCTCCCTGCGACAGGCGGGCCCCCAAGAGACCCAGTACTTC. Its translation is CASSSLRQAGPQETQYF.

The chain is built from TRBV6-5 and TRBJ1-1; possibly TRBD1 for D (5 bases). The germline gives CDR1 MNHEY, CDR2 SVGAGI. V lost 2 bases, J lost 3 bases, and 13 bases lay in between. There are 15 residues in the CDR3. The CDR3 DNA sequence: TGTGCCAGCAGTTACATAGGGGCAGAGGACACTGAAGCTTTCTTT. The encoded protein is CASSYIGAEDTEAFF.

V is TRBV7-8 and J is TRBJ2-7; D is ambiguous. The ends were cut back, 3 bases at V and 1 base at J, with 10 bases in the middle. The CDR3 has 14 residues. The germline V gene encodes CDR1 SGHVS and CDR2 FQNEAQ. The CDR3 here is CASSFGLASYEQYF. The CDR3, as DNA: TGTGCCAGCAGCTTTGGCCTTGCTTCCTACGAGCAGTACTTC.

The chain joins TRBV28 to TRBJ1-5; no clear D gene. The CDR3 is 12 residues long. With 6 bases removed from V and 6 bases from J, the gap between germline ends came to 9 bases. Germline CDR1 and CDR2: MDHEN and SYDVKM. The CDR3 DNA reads TGTGCCAGCAGACACAGAGCTCAGCCCCAGCATTTT. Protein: CASRHRAQPQHF.

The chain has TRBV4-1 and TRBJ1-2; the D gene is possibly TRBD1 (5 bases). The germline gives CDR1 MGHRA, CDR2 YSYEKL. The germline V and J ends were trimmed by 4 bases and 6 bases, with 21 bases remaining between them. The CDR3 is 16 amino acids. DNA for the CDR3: TGCGCCAGCAGCCCCCGGCAGGGCCGTCCATTCCATGGCTACACCTTC. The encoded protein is CASSPRQGRPFHGYTF.

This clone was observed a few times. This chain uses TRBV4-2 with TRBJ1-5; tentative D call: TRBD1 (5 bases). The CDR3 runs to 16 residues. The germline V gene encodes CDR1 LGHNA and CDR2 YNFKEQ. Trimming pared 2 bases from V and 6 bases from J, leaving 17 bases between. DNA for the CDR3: TGTGCCAGCAGCCAACTAGGGGCGGATCCAACTCAGCCCCAGCATTTT. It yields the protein CASSQLGADPTQPQHF.

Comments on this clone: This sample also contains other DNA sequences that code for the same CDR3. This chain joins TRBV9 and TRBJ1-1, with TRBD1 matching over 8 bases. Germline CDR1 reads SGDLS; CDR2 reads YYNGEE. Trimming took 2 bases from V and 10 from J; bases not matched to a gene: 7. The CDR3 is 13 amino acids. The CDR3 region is CASSVVSDRGAFF. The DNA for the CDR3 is TGTGCCAGCAGCGTGGTTAGCGACAGGGGAGCTTTCTTT.

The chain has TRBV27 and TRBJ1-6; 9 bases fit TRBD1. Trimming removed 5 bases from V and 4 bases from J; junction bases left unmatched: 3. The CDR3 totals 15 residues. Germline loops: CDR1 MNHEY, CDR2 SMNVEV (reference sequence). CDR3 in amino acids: CASSPGTGYNSPLHF. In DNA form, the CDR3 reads TGTGCCAGCAGTCCGGGGACAGGGTATAATTCACCCCTCCACTTT.

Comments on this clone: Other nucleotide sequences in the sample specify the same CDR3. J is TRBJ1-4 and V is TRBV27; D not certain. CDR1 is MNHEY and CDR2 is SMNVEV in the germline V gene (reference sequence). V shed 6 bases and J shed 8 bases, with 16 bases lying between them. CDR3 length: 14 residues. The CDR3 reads CASSFSGSNEKLFF. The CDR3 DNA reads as TGTGCCAGCAGCTTCTCAGGATCCAACGAAAAACTGTTTTTT.

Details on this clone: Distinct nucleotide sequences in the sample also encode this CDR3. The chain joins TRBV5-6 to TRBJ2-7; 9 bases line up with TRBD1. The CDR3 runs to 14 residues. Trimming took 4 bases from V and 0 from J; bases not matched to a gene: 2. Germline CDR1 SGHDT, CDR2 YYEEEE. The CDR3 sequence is CASSPTGGSYEQYF. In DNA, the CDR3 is TGTGCCAGCAGCCCGACAGGGGGCTCCTACGAGCAGTACTTC.

Here the CDR3 reads CASQNDRDSGNTIYF. CDR3 sequence (DNA): TGTGCCAGCCAAAACGACAGGGACTCTGGAAACACCATATATTTT. The chain has TRBV25-1 and TRBJ1-3; 7 bases map to TRBD1. Germline values: CDR1 MGHDK, CDR2 SYGVNS. With V trimmed by 8 bases and J by 0 bases, 7 bases remained unmatched. The CDR3 loop spans 15 amino acids.

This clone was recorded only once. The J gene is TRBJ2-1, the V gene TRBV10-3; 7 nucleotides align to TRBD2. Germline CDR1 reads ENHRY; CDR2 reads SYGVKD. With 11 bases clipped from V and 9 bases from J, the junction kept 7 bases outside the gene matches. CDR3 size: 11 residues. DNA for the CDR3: TGTGCCGCGTCCTGGGGGGGTGAGCAGTTCTTC. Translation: CAASWGGEQFF.

CDR3 in amino acids: CASSPGTEAFF. The DNA for the CDR3 is TGTGCCAGCAGCCCAGGGACTGAAGCTTTCTTT. The rearrangement joins TRBV11-1 to TRBJ1-1, with D possibly matching TRBD1 (5 bases). This CDR3 is built from 11 residues. Germline V gives CDR1 SGHAT, CDR2 FQDESV (reference sequence). Trimming left V 5 bases short and J 5 bases short, with 6 bases between.

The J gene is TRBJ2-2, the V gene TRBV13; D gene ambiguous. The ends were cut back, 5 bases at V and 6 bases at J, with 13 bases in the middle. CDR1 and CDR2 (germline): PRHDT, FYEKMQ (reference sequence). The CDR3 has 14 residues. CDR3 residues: CASSPAYSPGELFF. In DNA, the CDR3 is TGTGCCAGCAGCCCCGCTTATAGTCCCGGGGAGCTGTTTTTT.

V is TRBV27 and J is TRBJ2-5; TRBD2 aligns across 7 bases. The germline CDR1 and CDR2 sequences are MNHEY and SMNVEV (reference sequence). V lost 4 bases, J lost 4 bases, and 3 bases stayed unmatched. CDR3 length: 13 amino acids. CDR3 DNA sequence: TGTGCCAGCAGTTGGGGGGGGTTAGAGACCCAGTACTTC. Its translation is CASSWGGLETQYF.

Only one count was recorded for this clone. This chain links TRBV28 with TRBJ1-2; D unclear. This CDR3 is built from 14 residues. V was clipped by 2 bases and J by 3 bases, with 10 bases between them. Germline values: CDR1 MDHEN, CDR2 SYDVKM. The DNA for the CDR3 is TGTGCCAGCAGTTTAATGGGCTTGTACTATGGCTACACCTTC. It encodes CASSLMGLYYGYTF.

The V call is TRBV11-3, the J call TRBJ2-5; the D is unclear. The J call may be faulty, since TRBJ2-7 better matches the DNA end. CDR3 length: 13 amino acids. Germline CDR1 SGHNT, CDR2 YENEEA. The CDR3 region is CASSLDGSYEQYF. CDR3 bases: TGTGCCAGCAGCTTAGACGGCTCCTACGAGCAGTACTTC.

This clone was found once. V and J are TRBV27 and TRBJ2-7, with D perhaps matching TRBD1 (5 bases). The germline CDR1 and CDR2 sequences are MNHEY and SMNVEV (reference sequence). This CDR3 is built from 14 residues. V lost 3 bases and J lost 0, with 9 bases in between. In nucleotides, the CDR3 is TGTGCCAGCAGTTTCCAGGGCCACTCCTACGAGCAGTACTTC. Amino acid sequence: CASSFQGHSYEQYF.

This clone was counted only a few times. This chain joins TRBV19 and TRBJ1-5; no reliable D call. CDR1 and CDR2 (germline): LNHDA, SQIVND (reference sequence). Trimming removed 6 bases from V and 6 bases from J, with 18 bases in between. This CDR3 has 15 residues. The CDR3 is CASRSLLEYGQPQHF. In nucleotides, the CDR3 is TGTGCCAGTAGAAGCCTATTGGAATACGGTCAGCCCCAGCATTTT.

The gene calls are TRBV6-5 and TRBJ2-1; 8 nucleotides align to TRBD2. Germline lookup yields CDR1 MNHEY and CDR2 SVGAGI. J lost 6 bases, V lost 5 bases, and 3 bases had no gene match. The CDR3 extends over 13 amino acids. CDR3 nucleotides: TGTGCCAGCAGTAGCGGGAGTGGCAATGAGCAGTTCTTC. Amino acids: CASSSGSGNEQFF.

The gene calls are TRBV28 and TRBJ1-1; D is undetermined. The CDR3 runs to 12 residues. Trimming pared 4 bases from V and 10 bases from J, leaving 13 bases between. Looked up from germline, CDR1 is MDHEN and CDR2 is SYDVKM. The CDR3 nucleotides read TGTGCCAGCAGTTATACGGGCACCGCAGCTTTCTTT. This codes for CASSYTGTAAFF.

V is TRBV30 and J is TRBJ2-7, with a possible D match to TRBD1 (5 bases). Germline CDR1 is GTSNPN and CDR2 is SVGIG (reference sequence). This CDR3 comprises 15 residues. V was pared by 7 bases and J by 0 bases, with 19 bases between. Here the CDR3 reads CAYLSLTVTSYEQYF. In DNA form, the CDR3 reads TGTGCCTACCTCAGCCTGACAGTCACCTCCTACGAGCAGTACTTC.

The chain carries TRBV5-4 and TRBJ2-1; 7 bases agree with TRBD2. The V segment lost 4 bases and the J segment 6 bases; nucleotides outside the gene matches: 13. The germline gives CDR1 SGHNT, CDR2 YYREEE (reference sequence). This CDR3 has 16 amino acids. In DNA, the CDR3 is TGTGCCAGCAGCCGGAGGCATCTAGCGGCCTCCAATGAGCAGTTCTTC. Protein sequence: CASSRRHLAASNEQFF.

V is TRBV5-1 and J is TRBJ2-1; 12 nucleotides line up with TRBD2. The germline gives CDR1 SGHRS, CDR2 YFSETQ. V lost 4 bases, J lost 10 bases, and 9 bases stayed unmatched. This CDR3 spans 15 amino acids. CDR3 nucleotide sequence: TGCGCCAGCAGCAACGGACTAGCGGGATTTAAGGAGCAGTTCTTC. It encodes CASSNGLAGFKEQFF.

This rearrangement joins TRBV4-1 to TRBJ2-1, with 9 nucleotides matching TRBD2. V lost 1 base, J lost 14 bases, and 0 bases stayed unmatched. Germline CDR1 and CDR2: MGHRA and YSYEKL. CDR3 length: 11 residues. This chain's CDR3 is CASSQGLAEFF. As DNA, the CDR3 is TGCGCCAGCAGCCAAGGACTAGCGGAGTTCTTC.

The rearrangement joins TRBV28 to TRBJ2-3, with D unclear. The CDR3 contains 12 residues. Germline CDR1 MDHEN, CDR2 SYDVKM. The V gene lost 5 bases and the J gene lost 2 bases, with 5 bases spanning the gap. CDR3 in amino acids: CASSPYTDTQYF. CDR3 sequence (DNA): TGTGCCAGCAGTCCATACACAGATACGCAGTATTTT.